Described below is a single TCR beta chain sequence and its context. These data originate in a study of T cells in localized non-small cell lung cancer. Sequencing used immunoSEQ multiplex PCR; TCRdb keeps in-frame clones, though not all of them. Among 2,000 to 2,500 clones listed, around 20% were seen once. This CDR3 is 14 amino acids long. CDR1 and CDR2 (germline): MNHGY, SAAAGT. Trimming cost V 5 bases and J 1 base, with 8 bases left between them. The sequence derives from a man aged 40-75 years with stage I squamous cell lung carcinoma. The source material was lung tumor tissue, sampled before any cancer treatment. The chain couples TRBV6-8 to TRBJ2-2, with D hard to call. The CDR3 region has the DNA TGTGCCAGCAGTGTTACAAGGAACACCGGGGAGCTGTTTTTT. The encoded protein is CASSVTRNTGELFF.